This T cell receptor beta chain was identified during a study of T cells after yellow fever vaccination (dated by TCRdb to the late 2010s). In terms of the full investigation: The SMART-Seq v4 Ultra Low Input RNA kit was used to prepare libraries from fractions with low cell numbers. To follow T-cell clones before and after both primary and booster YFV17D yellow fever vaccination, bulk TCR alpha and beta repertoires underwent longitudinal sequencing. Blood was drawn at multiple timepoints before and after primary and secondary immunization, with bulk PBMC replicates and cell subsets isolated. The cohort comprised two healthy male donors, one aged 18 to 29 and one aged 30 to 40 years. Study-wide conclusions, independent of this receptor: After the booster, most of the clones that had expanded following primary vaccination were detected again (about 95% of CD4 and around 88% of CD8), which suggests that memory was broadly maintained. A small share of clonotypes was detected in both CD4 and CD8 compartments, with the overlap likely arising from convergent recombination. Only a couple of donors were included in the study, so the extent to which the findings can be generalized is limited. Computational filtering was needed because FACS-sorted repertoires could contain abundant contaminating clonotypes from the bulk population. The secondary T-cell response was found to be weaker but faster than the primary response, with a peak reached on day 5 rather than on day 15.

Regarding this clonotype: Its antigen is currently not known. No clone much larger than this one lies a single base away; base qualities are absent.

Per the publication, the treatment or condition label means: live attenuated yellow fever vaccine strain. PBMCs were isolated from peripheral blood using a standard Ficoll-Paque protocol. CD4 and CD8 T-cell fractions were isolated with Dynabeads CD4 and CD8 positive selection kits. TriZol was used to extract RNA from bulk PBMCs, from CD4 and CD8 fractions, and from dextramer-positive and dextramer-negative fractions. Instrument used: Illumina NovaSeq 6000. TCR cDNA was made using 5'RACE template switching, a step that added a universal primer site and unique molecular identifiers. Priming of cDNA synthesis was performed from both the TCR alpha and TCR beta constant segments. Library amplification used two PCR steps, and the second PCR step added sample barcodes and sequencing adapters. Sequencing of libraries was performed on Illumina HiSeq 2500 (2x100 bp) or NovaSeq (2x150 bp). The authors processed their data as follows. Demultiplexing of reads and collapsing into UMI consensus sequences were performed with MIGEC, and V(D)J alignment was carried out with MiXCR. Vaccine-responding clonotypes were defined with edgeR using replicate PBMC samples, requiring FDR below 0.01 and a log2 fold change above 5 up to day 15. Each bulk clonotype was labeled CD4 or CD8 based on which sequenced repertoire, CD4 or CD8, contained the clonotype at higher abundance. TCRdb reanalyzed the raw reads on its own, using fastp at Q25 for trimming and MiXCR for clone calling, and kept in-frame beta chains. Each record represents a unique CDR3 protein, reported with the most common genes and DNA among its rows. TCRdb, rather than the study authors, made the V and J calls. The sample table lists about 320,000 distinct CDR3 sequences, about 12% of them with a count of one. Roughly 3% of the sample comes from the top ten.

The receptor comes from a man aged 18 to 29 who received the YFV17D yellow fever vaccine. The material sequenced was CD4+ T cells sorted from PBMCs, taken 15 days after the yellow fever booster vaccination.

The CDR3 corresponds to CASSRTGLAGGSDSYEQYF. At the DNA level, the sequence is TGCGCCAGCAGCCGAACGGGACTAGCGGGGGGTTCTGATTCCTACGAGCAGTACTTC. The V gene is TRBV4-1 and the J gene is TRBJ2-7; 15 bases in between match TRBD2. CDR1 MGHRA and CDR2 YSYEKL are derived from the germline V gene. For this chain, trimming is 4 bases at the V end and 1 base at the J end, and the number of junction bases without a gene match is 11. From cysteine to phenylalanine, the CDR3 is 19 amino acids long. The retained sequence is limited to the CDR3, 57 bases, with the frame set at the first base.